The present entry profiles one TCR beta chain with its context. Its specificity is not known. Trimming stripped 5 bases from V and 3 bases from J, with 11 bases between. Germline CDR1 reads SGHRS; CDR2 reads YFSETQ. The CDR3 sequence is 13 residues long. The data were taken from a study of response to subunit inactivated influenza vaccine. Study-wide findings and caveats: Authors suggested each seasonal flu vaccination may recruit only limited numbers of new T cells.

One entry per CDR3 protein, called by TCRdb with MiXCR from the RT-PCR reads. The table lists a few hundred thousand distinct CDR3 sequences, roughly 9.8% of them singletons. V gene TRBV5-1 combines with J gene TRBJ1-2; D is ambiguous. The sample in question was PBMCs from blood, obtained roughly 46 days after vaccination. The clonotype originates from a man aged 45-65 years who received an inactivated influenza vaccine. The CDR3 region has the DNA TGCGCCAGCAGTTTGAGCGAGGACTATGGCTACACCTTC. Translation: CASSLSEDYGYTF.